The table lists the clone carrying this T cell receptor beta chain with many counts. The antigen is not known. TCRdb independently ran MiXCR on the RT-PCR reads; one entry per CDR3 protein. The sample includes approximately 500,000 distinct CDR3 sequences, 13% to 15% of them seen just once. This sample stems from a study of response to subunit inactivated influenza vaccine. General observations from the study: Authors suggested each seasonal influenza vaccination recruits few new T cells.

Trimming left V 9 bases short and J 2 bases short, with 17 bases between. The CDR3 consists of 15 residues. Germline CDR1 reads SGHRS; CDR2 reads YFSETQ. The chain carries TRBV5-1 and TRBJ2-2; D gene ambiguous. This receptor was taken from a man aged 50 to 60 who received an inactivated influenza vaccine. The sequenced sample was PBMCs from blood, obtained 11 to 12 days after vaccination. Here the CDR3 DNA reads TGCGCCACCACGACAAGGATGGGAAACACCGGGGAGCTGTTTTTT. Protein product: CATTTRMGNTGELFF.